The text below deals with one T cell receptor beta chain. The antigen remains unidentified. The source of the sample is a study of CXCR3-negative and CXCR3-positive naive CD8 T cells. Study details: Sequencing yielded some 150 million TRB reads, roughly 1.5 +/- 0.3 million per library. Study-wide findings and caveats: Naive CXCR3-positive and CXCR3-negative cells shared TRBV-TRBJ usage; memory cells diverged. Greater hydrophobicity was found in TRB CDR3s of CXCR3-positive naive cells than of CXCR3-negative naive cells. Both naive subsets had comparably high diversity; memory CD8+ cells much lower. Between one naive subset and the other, surface CD5 was comparable, and TCR strength was inferred from TRB CDR3 properties.

TRB cDNA libraries were made by UMI-labeled 5' RACE. TCRdb reprocessed the 5' RACE reads, with one entry per CDR3 protein and no DNA. This sample contains about 150,000 distinct CDR3 sequences. CDR1 is SEHNR, CDR2 FQNEAQ, per germline (reference sequence). This CDR3 is built from 15 residues. The chain joins TRBV7-9 to TRBJ2-5; lacking DNA, the TRBD1 call made by TCRdb goes unchecked. The TCR was taken from a human donor in good health. Some clones in this sample may be carry-over from other donors' samples. Material for sequencing was naive CXCR3+ CD8+ T cells from blood. Subset given: CD45RO-CCR7+CD27+CD95- naive CD8+ T cells expressing CXCR3 (TNR3+). CDR3 sequence reads: CASSPSGKGRETQYF.